A single T cell receptor beta chain is shown here with its context. Antigen unknown. The data derive from a study of beta chain features in type 1 diabetes. The study, taken as a whole, reports: Across all four CD4+ subsets, people with type 1 diabetes showed modestly shorter TCRB CDR3s. VDJ junctions sequenced from type 1 diabetes patients showed fewer insertions and more deletions.

Trimming removed 2 bases from V and 10 bases from J, with 20 bases in between. CDR3 length: 15 residues. The V gene's germline CDR1 is GTSNPN and CDR2 SVGIG (reference sequence). Expressed TCRB transcripts got sequenced, as all isolated RNA was reverse transcribed. Sequencing of naive, central memory and regulatory T cell samples gave an average of about 3.57 million reads. This table comes from immunoSEQ multiplex PCR, and its TCRdb copy is limited to in-frame clones, with some not included. Of approximately 170,000 clones listed, approximately 9% are singletons. Sample: central memory CD4+ T cells from blood. V usage is TRBV30 and J usage is TRBJ1-4; the D gene is possibly TRBD1 (6 bases). The clonotype comes from a woman between 18 and 30 years old in good health. The DNA for the CDR3 is TGTGCCTGGAGTAAATTATCCAGGGGAGTGGGAAAACTGTTTTTT. The encoded protein is CAWSKLSRGVGKLFF. Using reference TRBV30 and TRBJ1-4 for the parts outside the CDR3, the full variable domain is SQTIHQWPATLVQPVGSPLSLECTVEGTSNPNLYWYRQAAGRGLQLLFYSVGIGQISSEVPQNLSASRPQDRQFILSSKKLLLSDSGFYLCAWSKLSRGVGKLFFGSGTQLSVL.